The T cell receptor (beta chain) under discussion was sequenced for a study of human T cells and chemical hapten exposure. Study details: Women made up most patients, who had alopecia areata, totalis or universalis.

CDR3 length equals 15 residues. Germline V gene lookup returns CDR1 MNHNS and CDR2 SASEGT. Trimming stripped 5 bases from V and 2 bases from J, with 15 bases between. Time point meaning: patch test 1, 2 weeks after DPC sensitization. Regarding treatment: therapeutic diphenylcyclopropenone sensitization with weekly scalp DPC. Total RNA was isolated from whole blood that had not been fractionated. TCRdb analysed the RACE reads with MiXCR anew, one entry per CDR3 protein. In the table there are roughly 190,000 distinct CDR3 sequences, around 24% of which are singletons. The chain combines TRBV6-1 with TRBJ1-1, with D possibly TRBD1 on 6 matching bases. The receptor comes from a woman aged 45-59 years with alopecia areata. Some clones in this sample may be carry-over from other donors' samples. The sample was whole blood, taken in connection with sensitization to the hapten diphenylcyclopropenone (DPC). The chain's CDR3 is CASSTIRTANTEAFF. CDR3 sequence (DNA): TGTGCCAGCAGTACCATCCGGACAGCCAACACTGAAGCTTTCTTT.